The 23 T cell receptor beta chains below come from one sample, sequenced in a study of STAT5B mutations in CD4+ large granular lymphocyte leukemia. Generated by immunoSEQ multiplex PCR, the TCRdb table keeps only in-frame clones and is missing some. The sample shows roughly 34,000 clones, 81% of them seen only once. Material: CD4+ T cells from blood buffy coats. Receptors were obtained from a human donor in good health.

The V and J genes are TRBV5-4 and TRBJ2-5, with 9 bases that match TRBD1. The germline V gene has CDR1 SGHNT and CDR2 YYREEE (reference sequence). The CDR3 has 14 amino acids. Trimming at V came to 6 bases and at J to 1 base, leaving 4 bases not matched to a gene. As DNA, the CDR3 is TGTGCCAGCAACCTGGACAGGGGCCAAGAGACCCAGTACTTC. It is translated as CASNLDRGQETQYF.

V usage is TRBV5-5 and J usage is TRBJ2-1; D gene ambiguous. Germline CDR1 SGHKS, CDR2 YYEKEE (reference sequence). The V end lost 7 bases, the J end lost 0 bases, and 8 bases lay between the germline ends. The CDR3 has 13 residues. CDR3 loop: CASSPSSYNEQFF. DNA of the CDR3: TGTGCCAGCTCCCCCAGCTCCTACAATGAGCAGTTCTTC. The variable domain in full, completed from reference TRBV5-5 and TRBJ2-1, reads DAGVTQSPTHLIKTRGQQVTLRCSPISGHKSVSWYQQVLGQGPQFIFQYYEKEERGRGNFPDRFSARQFPNYSSELNVNALLLGDSALYLCASSPSSYNEQFFGPGTRLTVL.

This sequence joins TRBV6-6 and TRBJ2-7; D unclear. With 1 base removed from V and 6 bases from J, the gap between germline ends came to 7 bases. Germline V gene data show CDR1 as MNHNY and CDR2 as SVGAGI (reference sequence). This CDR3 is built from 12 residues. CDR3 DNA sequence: TGTGCCAGCAGTTACTTCGGACGCGAGCAGTACTTC. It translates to CASSYFGREQYF.

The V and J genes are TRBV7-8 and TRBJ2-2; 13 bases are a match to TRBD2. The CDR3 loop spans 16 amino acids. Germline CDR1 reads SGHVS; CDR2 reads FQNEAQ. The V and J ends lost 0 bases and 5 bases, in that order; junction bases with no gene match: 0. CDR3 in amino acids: CASSLATSGRTGELFF. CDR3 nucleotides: TGTGCCAGCAGCTTAGCGACTAGCGGGAGGACCGGGGAGCTGTTTTTT.

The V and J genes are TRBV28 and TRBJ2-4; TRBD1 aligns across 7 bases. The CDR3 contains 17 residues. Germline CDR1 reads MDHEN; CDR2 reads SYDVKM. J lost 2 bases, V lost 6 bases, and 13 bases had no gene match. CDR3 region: CASSHEQQGKSKNIQYF. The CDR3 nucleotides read TGTGCCAGCAGCCACGAACAACAGGGGAAGTCCAAAAACATTCAGTACTTC.

CDR3 in DNA: TGTGCCAGCAGTTACGACCGGCGGGAGAAGACAGATACGCAGTATTTT. Protein product: CASSYDRREKTDTQYF. V is TRBV6-5 and J is TRBJ2-3, with 7 bases identical to TRBD2. After removal of 2 bases from V and 3 bases from J, the junction contained 8 bases not matched to a gene. CDR3 length equals 16 residues. Germline V gene data show CDR1 as MNHEY and CDR2 as SVGAGI.

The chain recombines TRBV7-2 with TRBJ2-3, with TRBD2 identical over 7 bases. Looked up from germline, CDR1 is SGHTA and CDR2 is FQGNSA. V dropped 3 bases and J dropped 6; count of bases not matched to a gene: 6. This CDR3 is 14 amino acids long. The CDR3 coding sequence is TGTGCCAGCAGCTTGTGGGGTAGCGGGGATACGCAGTATTTT. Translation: CASSLWGSGDTQYF.

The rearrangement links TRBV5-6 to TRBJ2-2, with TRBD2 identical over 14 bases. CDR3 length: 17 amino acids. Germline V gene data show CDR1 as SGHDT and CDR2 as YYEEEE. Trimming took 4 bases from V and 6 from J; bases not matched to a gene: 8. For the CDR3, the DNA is TGTGCCAGCAGCCACCCGGGACTAGCGGGAGCGGCCGGGGAGCTGTTTTTT. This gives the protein CASSHPGLAGAAGELFF.

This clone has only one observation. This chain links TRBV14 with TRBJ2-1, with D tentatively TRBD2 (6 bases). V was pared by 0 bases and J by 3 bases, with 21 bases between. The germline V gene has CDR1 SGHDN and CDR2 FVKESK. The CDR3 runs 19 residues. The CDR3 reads CASSQDSGSGTTFYNEQFF. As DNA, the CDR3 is TGTGCCAGCAGCCAAGATTCGGGTAGCGGAACAACTTTCTACAATGAGCAGTTCTTC.

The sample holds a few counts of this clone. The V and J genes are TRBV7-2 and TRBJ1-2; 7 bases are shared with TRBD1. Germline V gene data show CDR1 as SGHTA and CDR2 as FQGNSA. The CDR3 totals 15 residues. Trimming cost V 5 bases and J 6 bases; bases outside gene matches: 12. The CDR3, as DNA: TGTGCCAGCAGCCACCTGGACAGGAGGCTGGATGGCTACACCTTC. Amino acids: CASSHLDRRLDGYTF.

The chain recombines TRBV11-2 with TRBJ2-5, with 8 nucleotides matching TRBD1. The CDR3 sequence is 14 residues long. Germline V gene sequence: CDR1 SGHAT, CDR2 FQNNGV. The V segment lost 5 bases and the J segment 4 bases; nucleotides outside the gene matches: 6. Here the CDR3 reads CASSPGTGGETQYF. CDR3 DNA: TGTGCCAGCAGCCCCGGGACAGGCGGAGAGACCCAGTACTTC.

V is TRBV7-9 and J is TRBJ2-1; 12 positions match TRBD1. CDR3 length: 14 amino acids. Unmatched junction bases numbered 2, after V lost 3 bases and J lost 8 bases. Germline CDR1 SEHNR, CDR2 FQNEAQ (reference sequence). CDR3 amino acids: CASSLGTGGDEQFF. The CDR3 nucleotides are TGTGCCAGCAGCTTGGGGACAGGGGGCGATGAGCAGTTCTTC.

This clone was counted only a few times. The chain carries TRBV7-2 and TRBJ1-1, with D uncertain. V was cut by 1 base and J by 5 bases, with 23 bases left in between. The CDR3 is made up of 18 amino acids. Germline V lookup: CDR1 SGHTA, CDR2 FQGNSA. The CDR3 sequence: CASSLVGPLAGTLTEAFF. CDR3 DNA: TGTGCCAGCAGCTTAGTAGGCCCCTTGGCCGGTACTCTTACTGAAGCTTTCTTT.

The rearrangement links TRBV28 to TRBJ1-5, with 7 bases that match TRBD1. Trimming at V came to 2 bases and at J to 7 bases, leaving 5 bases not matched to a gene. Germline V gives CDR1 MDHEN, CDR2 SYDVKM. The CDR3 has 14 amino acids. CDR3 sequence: CASSLEGAVQPQHF. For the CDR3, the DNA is TGTGCCAGCAGTTTAGAGGGGGCGGTCCAGCCCCAGCATTTT.

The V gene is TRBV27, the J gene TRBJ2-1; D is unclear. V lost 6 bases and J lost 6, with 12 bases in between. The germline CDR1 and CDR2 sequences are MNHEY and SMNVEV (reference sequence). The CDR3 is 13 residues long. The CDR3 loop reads CASRYQASNEQFF. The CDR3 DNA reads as TGTGCCAGCAGGTACCAAGCGAGCAATGAGCAGTTCTTC.

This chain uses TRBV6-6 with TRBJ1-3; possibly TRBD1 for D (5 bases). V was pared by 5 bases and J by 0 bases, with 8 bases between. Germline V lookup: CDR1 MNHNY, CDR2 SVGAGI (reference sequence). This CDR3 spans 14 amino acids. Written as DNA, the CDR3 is TGTGCCAGCAGTAGACAGAGCTCTGGAAACACCATATATTTT. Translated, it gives CASSRQSSGNTIYF.

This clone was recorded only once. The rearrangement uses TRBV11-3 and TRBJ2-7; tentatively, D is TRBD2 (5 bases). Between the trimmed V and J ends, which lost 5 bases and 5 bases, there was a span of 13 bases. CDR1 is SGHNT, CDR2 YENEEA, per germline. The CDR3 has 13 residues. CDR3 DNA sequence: TGTGCCAGCAGCCCCCCCTTCGGGAACGAGCAGTACTTC. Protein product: CASSPPFGNEQYF.

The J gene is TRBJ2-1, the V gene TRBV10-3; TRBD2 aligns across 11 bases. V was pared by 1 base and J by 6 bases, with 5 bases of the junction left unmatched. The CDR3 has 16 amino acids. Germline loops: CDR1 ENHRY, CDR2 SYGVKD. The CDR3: CAISEFTGTSGNEQFF. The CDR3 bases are TGTGCCATCAGTGAGTTTACCGGGACTAGCGGCAATGAGCAGTTCTTC.

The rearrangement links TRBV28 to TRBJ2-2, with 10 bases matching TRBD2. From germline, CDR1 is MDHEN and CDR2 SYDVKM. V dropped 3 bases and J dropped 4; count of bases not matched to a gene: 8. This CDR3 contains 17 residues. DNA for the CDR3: TGTGCCAGCAGTTTTATAGTACTAGCGGGAAGCACCGGGGAGCTGTTTTTT. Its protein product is CASSFIVLAGSTGELFF.

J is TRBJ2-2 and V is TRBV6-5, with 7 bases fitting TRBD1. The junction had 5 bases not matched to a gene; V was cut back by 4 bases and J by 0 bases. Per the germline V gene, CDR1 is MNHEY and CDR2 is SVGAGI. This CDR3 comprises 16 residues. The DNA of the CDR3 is TGTGCCAGCAGTTTGAGGGGGCGGCCGAACACCGGGGAGCTGTTTTTT. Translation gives CASSLRGRPNTGELFF.

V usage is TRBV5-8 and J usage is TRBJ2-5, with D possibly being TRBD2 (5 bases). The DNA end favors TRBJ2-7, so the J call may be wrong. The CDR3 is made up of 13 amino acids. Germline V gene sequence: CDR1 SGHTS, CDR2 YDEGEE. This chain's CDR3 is CASSLVRGGEQYF. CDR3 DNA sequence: TGTGCCAGCAGCTTGGTTCGGGGTGGCGAGCAGTACTTC.

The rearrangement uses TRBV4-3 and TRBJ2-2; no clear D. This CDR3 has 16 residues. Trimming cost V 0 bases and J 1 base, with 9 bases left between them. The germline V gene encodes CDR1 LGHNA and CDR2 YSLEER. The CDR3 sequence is CASSQDLRQNTGELFF. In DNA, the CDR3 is TGCGCCAGCAGCCAAGATCTTCGACAGAACACCGGGGAGCTGTTTTTT.

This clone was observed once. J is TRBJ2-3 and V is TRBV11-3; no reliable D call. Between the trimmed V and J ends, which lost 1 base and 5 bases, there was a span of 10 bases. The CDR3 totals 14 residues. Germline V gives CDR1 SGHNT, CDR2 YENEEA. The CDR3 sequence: CASSLGDTRDTQYF. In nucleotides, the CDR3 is TGTGCCAGCAGCTTAGGGGATACCAGAGATACGCAGTATTTT.